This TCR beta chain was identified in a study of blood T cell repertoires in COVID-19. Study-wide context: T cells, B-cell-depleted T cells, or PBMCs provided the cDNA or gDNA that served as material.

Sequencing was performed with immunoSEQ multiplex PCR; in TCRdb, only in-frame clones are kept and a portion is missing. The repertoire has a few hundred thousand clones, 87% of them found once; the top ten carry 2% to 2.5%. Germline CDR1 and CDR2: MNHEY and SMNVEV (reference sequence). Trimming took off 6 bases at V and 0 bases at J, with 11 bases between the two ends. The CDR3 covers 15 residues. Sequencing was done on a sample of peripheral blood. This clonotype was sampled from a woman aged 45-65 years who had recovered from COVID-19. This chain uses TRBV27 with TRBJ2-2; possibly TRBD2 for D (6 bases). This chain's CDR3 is CASRTGLPNTGELFF. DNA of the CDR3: TGTGCCAGCAGAACGGGACTCCCGAACACCGGGGAGCTGTTTTTT.